Sequencing of this T cell receptor beta chain was carried out in a study of blood T cell repertoires in COVID-19. V lost 6 bases and J 6 bases, leaving 9 bases between the germline ends. The CDR3 is made up of 11 amino acids. Germline V gives CDR1 SGHNT, CDR2 YENEEA. Repertoires were generated with immunoSEQ multiplex PCR, while TCRdb's copy carries only in-frame clones and drops some. The table shows roughly 250,000 clones, with about four fifths occurring only once. This chain joins TRBV11-3 and TRBJ2-7, with D uncertain. The sequenced material came from peripheral blood. The sequence derives from a woman aged 40-49 years who had recovered from COVID-19. Here the CDR3 reads CASRRGSEQYF. The CDR3 DNA follows: TGTGCCAGCAGGCGCGGAAGCGAGCAGTACTTC.